These 21 T cell receptor beta chains were sequenced from one sample in a study of blood T cell repertoires in COVID-19 (TCRdb year 2020). The protocol used for the library was the immunoSEQ multiplex PCR assay. Held by TCRdb, this immuneACCESS table contains in-frame sequences only and omits some clones. Under half of the omission traces to an unresolved V gene where checked; the cause of the rest is unknown. This sample holds roughly 260,000 clones; roughly 90% were observed only once. The ten most abundant clones make up 6% to 7% of the sample. Source material: PBMCs or T cells enriched from blood (not recorded which). These receptors were obtained from a woman aged 30 to 39 with acute COVID-19.

This sequence joins TRBV19 and TRBJ1-1; 8 nucleotides align to TRBD1. The germline V gene has CDR1 LNHDA and CDR2 SQIVND (reference sequence). After removal of 0 bases from V and 4 bases from J, the junction contained 28 bases not matched to a gene. This CDR3 is built from 23 residues. The CDR3 loop is CASSIEGSRQGNLRGVGGTEAFF. The CDR3 DNA follows: TGTGCCAGTAGTATAGAAGGTTCGAGACAGGGGAATTTAAGAGGGGTGGGTGGCACTGAAGCTTTCTTT.

The chain is built from TRBV28 and TRBJ2-1; 11 positions match TRBD2. After removal of 3 bases from V and 8 bases from J, the junction contained 3 bases not matched to a gene. Germline V gene sequence: CDR1 MDHEN, CDR2 SYDVKM. The CDR3 is 14 amino acids. CDR3 nucleotide sequence: TGTGCCAGCAGTTTTAGCGGGGGGGCGCATGAGCAGTTCTTC. Protein product: CASSFSGGAHEQFF.

This chain joins TRBV11-3 and TRBJ2-2; 13 bases agree with TRBD2. Germline V CDR1 and CDR2: SGHNT, YENEEA. This CDR3 region has 18 residues. The trim removed 3 bases at V and 4 bases at J, leaving 8 bases unmatched. CDR3: CASSFAHTSGRVTGELFF. As DNA, the CDR3 is TGTGCCAGCAGCTTCGCCCATACTAGCGGGAGGGTCACCGGGGAGCTGTTTTTT.

This sequence joins TRBV7-2 and TRBJ1-2; TRBD1 matches at 7 bases. The CDR3 has 13 amino acids. The germline CDR1 and CDR2 sequences are SGHTA and FQGNSA. V lost 5 bases and J lost 2; bases outside the gene matches: 2. The CDR3 nucleotides read TGTGCCAGCAGCCGGGGACAGAACTATGGCTACACCTTC. It is translated as CASSRGQNYGYTF.

A single count supports this clone. The rearrangement uses TRBV2 and TRBJ2-2; 8 bases match TRBD2. The CDR3 has 15 amino acids. V shed 1 base, J shed 4 bases, and the junction held 2 bases outside the gene matches. CDR1 SNHLY and CDR2 FYNNEI come from the germline V gene. Here the CDR3 DNA reads TGTGCCAGCAGTGAAGTGAGCGGGAGCACCGGGGAGCTGTTTTTT. This translates into CASSEVSGSTGELFF.

The chain employs TRBV6-6 and TRBJ1-3; D is perhaps TRBD1 (6 bases). Trimming removed 5 bases at V and 3 bases at J, with 17 bases between. The CDR3 is 16 amino acids. Germline CDR1 reads MNHNY; CDR2 reads SVGAGI (reference sequence). CDR3 nucleotides: TGTGCCAGCAGTACAGTACAGGGTTTTCGTGGAAACACCATATATTTT. Translated, it gives CASSTVQGFRGNTIYF.

About this clone itself: This sample also contains other DNA sequences that code for the same CDR3. This rearrangement joins TRBV6-4 to TRBJ2-5; D remains unclear. Germline CDR1 and CDR2: MRHNA and SNTAGT. Trimming removed 5 bases at V and 1 base at J, with 2 bases between. CDR3 size: 11 residues. CDR3 amino acids: CASSLQETQYF. The CDR3 nucleotides are TGTGCCAGCAGTCTCCAAGAGACCCAGTACTTC.

This clone appeared once. The chain combines TRBV9 with TRBJ2-7, with D perhaps TRBD2 (6 bases). Germline CDR1 reads SGDLS; CDR2 reads YYNGEE. The CDR3 is 15 residues long. V was clipped by 3 bases and J by 2 bases, with 15 bases between them. The CDR3 DNA follows: TGTGCCAGCAGCGAGGGCGGGGATTTTCCCTACGAGCAGTACTTC. Translated: CASSEGGDFPYEQYF.

This chain joins TRBV3-1 (or the pseudogene TRBV3-2) and TRBJ1-2; D is unclear. Trimming removed 5 bases from V and 4 bases from J, with 14 bases in between. The CDR3 covers 14 residues. Germline V gene data show CDR1 as LGHDT and CDR2 as YNNKEL (reference sequence). The CDR3 DNA reads as TGTGCCAGCAGCTATGGCAGCGGGTCCTATGGCTACACCTTC. Encoded protein: CASSYGSGSYGYTF.

V is TRBV2 and J is TRBJ2-1; 7 nucleotides match TRBD1. V gave up 5 bases and J gave up 2 bases; unmatched junction bases: 6. This CDR3 is built from 15 residues. Per germline, CDR1 SNHLY and CDR2 FYNNEI. The CDR3 reads CASSRGQVTYNEQFF. The CDR3 DNA reads as TGTGCCAGCAGTAGAGGACAGGTTACCTACAATGAGCAGTTCTTC.

The chain joins TRBV29-1 to TRBJ1-1, with D perhaps TRBD1 (5 bases). Per germline, CDR1 SQVTM and CDR2 ANQGSEA. The germline V and J ends were trimmed by 4 bases and 0 bases, with 12 bases remaining between them. The CDR3 sequence is 14 residues long. The CDR3 DNA reads TGCAGCGTTGGCGGGGGACCGCTGAACACTGAAGCTTTCTTT. Amino acid sequence: CSVGGGPLNTEAFF.

This chain links TRBV3-1 (or the pseudogene TRBV3-2) with TRBJ2-5; TRBD2 aligns across 9 bases. The CDR3 loop spans 17 amino acids. Trimming cost V 0 bases and J 5 bases; bases outside gene matches: 10. Germline V lookup: CDR1 LGHDT, CDR2 YNNKEL (reference sequence). The CDR3 nucleotides read TGTGCCAGCAGCCAAGATTTAACTAGCGGGCCTCTGGAGACCCAGTACTTC. Its protein product is CASSQDLTSGPLETQYF.

The V gene is TRBV6-5, the J gene TRBJ1-1; maybe TRBD1 (5 bases). V was shortened by 6 bases and J by 1 base, with 12 bases between the two germline ends. The length of the CDR3 is 14 residues. Germline values: CDR1 MNHEY, CDR2 SVGAGI. CDR3 in amino acids: CASRSGAWNTEAFF. CDR3 bases: TGTGCCAGCAGGAGTGGGGCCTGGAACACTGAAGCTTTCTTT.

The chain employs TRBV15 and TRBJ2-5, with 9 bases lining up with TRBD2. This CDR3 contains 16 residues. Germline V gene data show CDR1 as LNHNV and CDR2 as YYDKDF (reference sequence). J was trimmed by 9 bases and V by 1 base; bases with no gene match: 12. CDR3 protein: CATSRVRRGGLLAQYF. CDR3 bases: TGTGCCACCAGCAGAGTTAGGCGGGGGGGCCTTCTAGCCCAGTACTTC. Full variable domain (missing parts from reference TRBV15 and TRBJ2-5): DAMVIQNPRYQVTQFGKPVTLSCSQTLNHNVMYWYQQKSSQAPKLLFHYYDKDFNNEADTPDNFQSRRPNTSFCFLDIRSPGLGDTAMYLCATSRVRRGGLLAQYFGPGTRLLVL.

The chain has TRBV28 and TRBJ1-2; no clear D gene. V gave up 4 bases and J gave up 2 bases, with 5 bases separating them. CDR3 length: 12 residues. CDR1 is MDHEN and CDR2 is SYDVKM in the germline V gene. CDR3 in amino acids: CASSSENYGYTF. Written as DNA, the CDR3 is TGTGCCAGCAGTTCAGAAAACTATGGCTACACCTTC.

This clone has just a few counts. CDR3: CAISESMVGRDGYTF. CDR3 bases: TGTGCCATCAGTGAGTCAATGGTGGGCCGAGATGGCTACACCTTC. The V call is TRBV10-3, the J call TRBJ1-2; D not certain. Between the trimmed V and J ends, which lost 0 bases and 6 bases, there was a span of 14 bases. The CDR3 consists of 15 residues. Germline V lookup: CDR1 ENHRY, CDR2 SYGVKD.

The V call is TRBV6-5, the J call TRBJ2-1; 9 bases match TRBD2. CDR1 is MNHEY and CDR2 is SVGAGI in the germline V gene. The CDR3 loop spans 16 amino acids. V shed 3 bases, J shed 9 bases, and the junction held 12 bases outside the gene matches. This chain's CDR3 is CASSYSPAGGPTEQFF. CDR3 nucleotides: TGTGCCAGCAGTTATAGCCCGGCGGGAGGGCCCACTGAGCAGTTCTTC.

The chain recombines TRBV7-8 with TRBJ2-5, with 8 bases matching TRBD1. The junction had 13 bases not matched to a gene; V was cut back by 2 bases and J by 2 bases. Germline V gene data show CDR1 as SGHVS and CDR2 as FQNEAQ. The CDR3 spans 18 residues. The CDR3 DNA follows: TGTGCCAGCAGCTTAACGTCCCCGGGACAGGTACCTCAAGAGACCCAGTACTTC. This encodes CASSLTSPGQVPQETQYF. Looking up the rest from reference TRBV7-8 and TRBJ2-5 gives the full variable domain: GAGVSQSPRYKVAKRGQDVALRCDPISGHVSLFWYQQALGQGPEFLTYFQNEAQLDKSGLPSDRFFAERPEGSVSTLKIQRTQQEDSAVYLCASSLTSPGQVPQETQYFGPGTRLLVL.

V and J are TRBV4-1 and TRBJ1-3; D remains unclear. CDR1 is MGHRA and CDR2 is YSYEKL in the germline V gene. CDR3 length: 16 residues. V dropped 2 bases and J dropped 1 base, with 12 bases sitting between them. CDR3 DNA sequence: TGCGCCAGCAGCCAACCTCGGGTGGAATCTGGAAACACCATATATTTT. Translating gives CASSQPRVESGNTIYF.

V and J are TRBV5-5 and TRBJ1-1; D ambiguous. The CDR3 has 15 residues. The germline V gene has CDR1 SGHKS and CDR2 YYEKEE (reference sequence). V was clipped by 0 bases and J by 0 bases, with 9 bases between them. The DNA for the CDR3 is TGTGCCAGCAGCTTGGATGCGGCTATGAACACTGAAGCTTTCTTT. Protein product: CASSLDAAMNTEAFF.

On this clone: The same CDR3 is also encoded by other DNA sequences in this sample. The V and J genes are TRBV30 and TRBJ1-5; D possibly corresponds to TRBD1 (6 bases). Trimming stripped 3 bases from V and 0 bases from J, with 9 bases between. Germline CDR1 GTSNPN, CDR2 SVGIG (reference sequence). This CDR3 is 14 amino acids long. As DNA, the CDR3 is TGTGCCTGGAGAGGACAGCATAGCAATCAGCCCCAGCATTTT. Encoded protein: CAWRGQHSNQPQHF. The full variable domain, completed using reference TRBV30 and TRBJ1-5, is SQTIHQWPATLVQPVGSPLSLECTVEGTSNPNLYWYRQAAGRGLQLLFYSVGIGQISSEVPQNLSASRPQDRQFILSSKKLLLSDSGFYLCAWRGQHSNQPQHFGDGTRLSIL.